Following are 9 T cell receptor beta chains from one sample sequenced in a study of shared clonotypes between healthy human individuals. The repertoire was sequenced with immunoSEQ multiplex PCR; TCRdb's copy has only in-frame clones and lacks some. The sample contains around 2,000,000 clones, under 95% of which appear only once. Naive CD8 populations comprised CD45RO-negative cells positively selected for CCR7, excluding terminally differentiated effector memory CD45RA+ cells. The sequencing input was naive CD8+ T cells from PBMCs. The source is a man aged 18-30 years in good health. Some clones in this sample may be carry-over from other donors' samples.

The V gene is TRBV28, the J gene TRBJ2-1; 8 nucleotides line up with TRBD1. V lost 6 bases and J lost 8; bases outside the gene matches: 9. CDR3 length: 14 amino acids. Germline V gene data show CDR1 as MDHEN and CDR2 as SYDVKM. CDR3 residues: CASRGDRPRDEQFF. CDR3 nucleotides: TGTGCCAGCAGGGGGGACAGGCCTCGGGATGAGCAGTTCTTC.

This clone has just a few counts. Other DNA sequences from this sample encode an identical CDR3 as well. The J gene is TRBJ1-1, the V gene TRBV9; possibly TRBD1 for D (5 bases). The CDR3 sequence is 14 residues long. The V and J ends lost 0 bases and 4 bases respectively, with 10 bases between them. Germline loops: CDR1 SGDLS, CDR2 YYNGEE. In DNA form, the CDR3 reads TGTGCCAGCAGCGTAGGGGCAGGGAGCACTGAAGCTTTCTTT. This translates into CASSVGAGSTEAFF.

This chain connects TRBV19 to TRBJ2-7, with 8 nucleotides matching TRBD1. V lost 5 bases and J lost 7; bases outside the gene matches: 7. CDR3 size: 13 residues. Germline CDR1 and CDR2: LNHDA and SQIVND (reference sequence). The CDR3 loop is CASSSTGAAEQYF. Here the CDR3 DNA reads TGTGCCAGTAGTTCGACAGGGGCCGCGGAGCAGTACTTC.

With regard to this clone: The junction departs from germline at one end; a sequencing error may be responsible. This chain joins TRBV5-5 and TRBJ1-3; D gene ambiguous. In germline, CDR1 is SGHKS, CDR2 YYEKEE (reference sequence). The CDR3 has 16 residues. CDR3 DNA sequence: TGTGCCAGCACCTTGACCGTGGGGAGGATAGGAAACACCATATATTTT. This codes for CASTLTVGRIGNTIYF.

This clone appeared a few times. The V gene is TRBV6-5, the J gene TRBJ1-1; possibly TRBD1 for D (6 bases). Germline loops: CDR1 MNHEY, CDR2 SVGAGI. Trimming took off 5 bases at V and 0 bases at J, with 13 bases between the two ends. The CDR3 length is 15 residues. The CDR3 DNA sequence: TGTGCCAGCAGTCCACAGGGACTAATGAACACTGAAGCTTTCTTT. Translating gives CASSPQGLMNTEAFF.

The V and J genes are TRBV6-1 and TRBJ2-7; D may match TRBD1 or TRBD2 (5 bases each). The ends were cut back, 1 base at V and 3 bases at J, with 16 bases in the middle. The CDR3 sequence is 16 residues long. In germline, CDR1 is MNHNS, CDR2 SASEGT. This chain's CDR3 is CASSEVGWGPNYEQYF. The CDR3 DNA is TGTGCCAGCAGTGAAGTAGGGTGGGGACCTAACTACGAGCAGTACTTC.

This CDR3 is CASSIYRDKAYEQYF. Here the CDR3 DNA reads TGTGCCAGCAGTATATACCGGGACAAGGCCTACGAGCAGTACTTC. The chain couples TRBV27 to TRBJ2-7, with D perhaps matching TRBD1 (6 bases). Germline assignment: CDR1 MNHEY and CDR2 SMNVEV (reference sequence). The CDR3 sequence is 15 residues long. V was shortened by 5 bases and J by 2 bases, with 16 bases between the two germline ends.

This chain uses TRBV10-1 with TRBJ2-3; TRBD2 might be the D (5 bases). V lost 2 bases and J 0 bases, leaving 18 bases between the germline ends. The CDR3 is made up of 18 amino acids. Germline CDR1 WNHNN, CDR2 SYGVQD (reference sequence). As DNA, the CDR3 is TGCGCCAGCAGTGAGGGAGATGGGATAGCGCCGAGCACAGATACGCAGTATTTT. The encoded protein is CASSEGDGIAPSTDTQYF.

V gene TRBV5-1 combines with J gene TRBJ2-7; TRBD1 aligns across 9 bases. The junction had 11 bases not matched to a gene; V was cut back by 4 bases and J by 6 bases. Germline-derived CDR1 and CDR2 are SGHRS and YFSETQ. The CDR3 spans 15 residues. This chain's CDR3 is CASSGHGTGIGEQYF. CDR3 in DNA: TGCGCCAGCAGCGGTCACGGGACAGGGATCGGCGAGCAGTACTTC.